A selection of T cell receptor beta chains follows, all from one sample in a study of OX40 agonist ivuxolimab in advanced cancers. Libraries were prepared by immunoSEQ multiplex PCR; TCRdb keeps only in-frame clonotypes and omits some of them. Of fewer than 80,000 clones listed, approximately 85% are singletons. The sample in question was CD4+ or CD8+ T cells sorted from blood, obtained in a trial of the OX40 agonist ivuxolimab. The receptors shown here come from an adult with an advanced solid tumor such as melanoma, head and neck, liver or kidney cancer. Both conserved end residues are part of each CDR3. A D gene is named only where the DNA matches it firmly. Clone size is given for some rows only: seen once, a few or many times, or a class if the clone is expanded.

j_call clone_size v_call d_call cdr3_aa cdr3_nt
TRBJ1-6 - TRBV30 TRBD1 CAWSGQQGPLHF TGTGCCTGGAGTGGCCAACAGGGGCCCCTCCACTTT
TRBJ2-2 - TRBV20-1 - CSASSPGELFF TGCAGTGCTAGCAGTCCCGGGGAGCTGTTTTTT
TRBJ1-2 - TRBV5-6 TRBD1 CASTPGGRNYGYTF TGTGCCAGCACCCCAGGGGGGCGGAACTATGGCTACACCTTC
TRBJ1-2 - TRBV10-3 TRBD1 CAISESGQGSGYTF TGTGCCATCAGTGAGTCAGGACAGGGGAGTGGCTACACCTTC
TRBJ1-1 - TRBV7-9 TRBD1 CASSLDRAEGTEAFF TGCGCCAGCAGCCTTGACAGGGCGGAAGGGACTGAAGCTTTCTTT
TRBJ1-3 few TRBV5-8 - CASRVWGSGNTIYF TGTGCCAGCAGGGTTTGGGGGTCTGGAAACACCATATATTTT
TRBJ2-3 - TRBV5-6 TRBD2 CASSLELAGTDTQYF TGTGCCAGCAGCTTGGAGCTAGCGGGAACAGATACGCAGTATTTT
TRBJ2-2 - TRBV2 - CASSVAENTGELFF TGTGCCAGCAGTGTTGCGGAGAACACCGGGGAGCTGTTTTTT
TRBJ1-5 few TRBV19 TRBD1 CASSNRGRIQPQHF TGTGCCAGTAGTAACAGGGGGCGCATTCAGCCCCAGCATTTT
TRBJ2-7 - TRBV30 - CAWSGLRTVGLYEQYF TGTGCCTGGAGTGGCCTCCGGACAGTCGGTCTGTACGAGCAGTACTTC
TRBJ2-1 - TRBV6-1 - CASSEQGLGYNEQFF TGTGCCAGCAGTGAGCAGGGACTGGGTTACAATGAGCAGTTCTTC
TRBJ2-7 - TRBV5-5 - CASSLFQGYEQYF TGTGCCAGCAGCTTGTTTCAGGGGTACGAGCAGTACTTC
TRBJ2-3 - TRBV6-6 TRBD2 CASSPGLAGGADTQYF TGTGCCAGCAGCCCGGGACTAGCGGGAGGAGCAGATACGCAGTATTTT
TRBJ2-7 - TRBV7-2 TRBD2 CASTSGGTYEQYF TGTGCCAGCACCTCGGGGGGTACCTACGAGCAGTACTTC
TRBJ2-7 - TRBV6-1 - CASSRVIGYEQYF TGTGCCAGCTCCAGGGTAATAGGGTACGAGCAGTACTTC
TRBJ1-5 - TRBV19 - CASSWNGVRVNQPQHF TGTGCCAGTAGTTGGAACGGAGTCAGGGTAAATCAGCCCCAGCATTTT
TRBJ1-1 few TRBV6-5 - CASNSGGGTEAFF TGTGCCAGCAACTCGGGGGGGGGCACTGAAGCTTTCTTT
TRBJ2-7 - TRBV19 TRBD2 CASSVGTSGSIATYEQYF TGTGCCAGTAGTGTCGGGACTAGCGGGAGTATCGCCACCTACGAGCAGTACTTC
TRBJ1-1 - TRBV23-1 TRBD1 CASSPFGTGIKDTEAFF TGCGCCAGCAGTCCCTTCGGGACAGGTATTAAGGATACTGAAGCTTTCTTT
TRBJ1-3 few TRBV19 TRBD1 CASSPTTGLGNTIYF TGTGCCAGTAGTCCTACGACAGGGTTGGGAAACACCATATATTTT
TRBJ2-7 - TRBV7-9 - CASSLPGAREQYF TGTGCCAGCAGCTTACCAGGGGCTCGTGAGCAGTACTTC
TRBJ1-5 - TRBV5-8 TRBD1 CASSQGGTGGFQPQHF TGTGCCAGCAGCCAGGGAGGGACAGGGGGCTTTCAGCCCCAGCATTTT
TRBJ1-1 - TRBV18 - CASSQLTTYQGNTEAFF TGTGCCAGCTCACAGCTCACAACGTATCAGGGGAACACTGAAGCTTTCTTT
TRBJ2-3 once TRBV28 - CASSRGRPDTQYF TGTGCCAGCAGTCGGGGGAGGCCAGATACGCAGTATTTT
TRBJ1-1 - TRBV18 TRBD1 CASSPQPGQGDTEAFF TGTGCCAGCTCACCGCAACCGGGACAGGGAGACACTGAAGCTTTCTTT
TRBJ2-7 - TRBV6-1 TRBD2 CASSENSGTNYEQYF TGTGCCAGCAGTGAGAATAGCGGGACAAACTACGAGCAGTACTTC
TRBJ1-1 - TRBV18 - CASSLNSPRGTEAFF TGTGCCAGCTCACTGAACAGTCCCCGGGGGACTGAAGCTTTCTTT
TRBJ2-7 - TRBV7-2 TRBD1 CASSSGQSYEQYF TGTGCCAGCAGCTCGGGACAGAGCTACGAGCAGTACTTC
TRBJ1-1 once TRBV5-4 - CASSAASFLTEAFF TGTGCCAGCAGCGCGGCGAGTTTTTTGACTGAAGCTTTCTTT
TRBJ2-7 - TRBV7-9 - CASSPGRRYEQYF TGTGCCAGCAGCCCCGGAAGGCGCTACGAGCAGTACTTC
TRBJ2-2 - TRBV9 - CASRSSVSRKNTGELFF TGTGCCAGCAGGTCTAGCGTCTCCCGGAAGAACACCGGGGAGCTGTTTTTT
TRBJ1-2 - TRBV5-6 TRBD1 CASSLSGQYYGYTF TGTGCCAGCAGCTTGTCGGGACAGTACTATGGCTACACCTTC
TRBJ1-1 - TRBV9 - CASSMLGSEAFF TGTGCCAGCAGCATGTTGGGCTCTGAAGCTTTCTTT